The next 14 T cell receptor beta chains were all read from a single sample in a study of blood T cell repertoires in COVID-19. Clones were read by immunoSEQ multiplex PCR, and TCRdb kept only the in-frame ones, dropping some. Of 250,000 or so clones listed, roughly four fifths are singletons. The sequencing sample was made of peripheral blood. Source of these receptors: a woman of 80 years or more with acute or convalescent COVID-19.

The CDR3 DNA reads as TGTGCCAGCAGTTACCCCCAGGTTTATGGCTACACCTTC. It is translated as CASSYPQVYGYTF. The chain has TRBV6-2 or TRBV6-3 and TRBJ1-2; D gene unclear. Germline V lookup: CDR1 MNHEY, CDR2 SVGEGT. This CDR3 contains 13 residues. Trimming shortened V by 2 bases and J by 5 bases, and 9 bases separated the two germline ends.

Here the CDR3 DNA reads TGTGCCAGTAGTGACGTTAGCGGGGGGGTCACAGATACGCAGTATTTT. It yields the protein CASSDVSGGVTDTQYF. This chain uses TRBV19 with TRBJ2-3; 11 bases agree with TRBD2. Trimming took 5 bases from V and 2 from J; bases not matched to a gene: 6. Germline V gene sequence: CDR1 LNHDA, CDR2 SQIVND (reference sequence). This CDR3 spans 16 amino acids.

This chain links TRBV9 with TRBJ1-6, with 7 bases that match TRBD1. Germline V lookup: CDR1 SGDLS, CDR2 YYNGEE. CDR3 length: 15 residues. V lost 3 bases and J lost 8; bases outside the gene matches: 8. The CDR3 spells CASSELGTDYSPLHF. The CDR3 bases are TGTGCCAGCAGCGAACTTGGGACAGATTATTCACCCCTCCACTTT.

The chain recombines TRBV19 with TRBJ2-7; a weak D match, TRBD2 (5 bases). Looked up from germline, CDR1 is LNHDA and CDR2 is SQIVND (reference sequence). The CDR3 spans 15 residues. V lost 3 bases, J lost 7 bases, and 19 bases lay in between. The CDR3 sequence: CASSITGVLQKEQYF. CDR3 in DNA: TGTGCCAGTAGTATTACCGGGGTACTCCAGAAGGAGCAGTACTTC.

The J gene is TRBJ2-1, the V gene TRBV14; 8 bases align to TRBD2. The trim removed 3 bases at V and 2 bases at J, leaving 9 bases unmatched. Germline V gives CDR1 SGHDN, CDR2 FVKESK. The CDR3 runs to 17 residues. CDR3 region: CASSQESAGATYNEQFF. In DNA form, the CDR3 reads TGTGCCAGCAGCCAGGAATCAGCGGGGGCTACCTACAATGAGCAGTTCTTC.

The J gene is TRBJ2-1, the V gene TRBV19; TRBD1 is a possible D gene (5 bases). Between the trimmed V and J ends, which lost 7 bases and 2 bases, there was a span of 21 bases. This CDR3 spans 17 amino acids. Per the germline V gene, CDR1 is LNHDA and CDR2 is SQIVND (reference sequence). This chain's CDR3 is CASTSPPGTGPYNEQFF. The CDR3 coding sequence is TGTGCCAGTACCTCCCCCCCGGGTACAGGACCCTACAATGAGCAGTTCTTC.

The rearrangement links TRBV5-1 to TRBJ2-7; D ambiguous. The germline CDR1 and CDR2 sequences are SGHRS and YFSETQ. The CDR3 runs 16 residues. Trimming shortened V by 1 base and J by 2 bases, and 16 bases separated the two germline ends. The CDR3 spells CASSLYLGQRTYEQYF. CDR3 nucleotide sequence: TGCGCCAGCAGCTTGTATCTAGGCCAACGCACCTACGAGCAGTACTTC.

The genes are TRBV6-5 and TRBJ1-2; D is perhaps TRBD1 (6 bases). Germline V gene sequence: CDR1 MNHEY, CDR2 SVGAGI. Trimming pared 5 bases from V and 7 bases from J, leaving 14 bases between. The CDR3 extends over 13 amino acids. The CDR3 DNA reads TGTGCCAGCAGTCCACAGGGTCGAGTTGGCTACACCTTC. It translates to CASSPQGRVGYTF.

V gene TRBV19 combines with J gene TRBJ1-1; 10 bases agree with TRBD1. Germline V lookup: CDR1 LNHDA, CDR2 SQIVND (reference sequence). After removal of 5 bases from V and 10 bases from J, the junction contained 7 bases not matched to a gene. The CDR3 spans 13 residues. As DNA, the CDR3 is TGTGCCAGTAGTCACCGGGACAGGGGAAGAGCTTTCTTT. This sequence encodes CASSHRDRGRAFF.

The gene calls are TRBV28 and TRBJ2-3, with TRBD2 identical over 8 bases. From germline, CDR1 is MDHEN and CDR2 SYDVKM. The CDR3 totals 16 residues. V shed 6 bases, J shed 6 bases, and the junction held 14 bases outside the gene matches. CDR3 sequence (DNA): TGTGCCAGCAGGACGATGGGCGCGGGAGGTGCGGATACGCAGTATTTT. Protein sequence: CASRTMGAGGADTQYF.

The chain combines TRBV7-2 with TRBJ2-2, with 10 bases identical to TRBD1. The germline V gene has CDR1 SGHTA and CDR2 FQGNSA. J gave up 10 bases and V 4 bases, and 12 bases lay outside the gene matches. The CDR3 has 16 residues. CDR3 nucleotide sequence: TGTGCCAGCAGCTATACCCCCGGGACAGGGGCCCTGGAGCTGTTTTTT. Translated, it gives CASSYTPGTGALELFF.

The V gene is TRBV28, the J gene TRBJ1-2; the D gene is possibly TRBD1 (6 bases). Germline V gene data show CDR1 as MDHEN and CDR2 as SYDVKM. Trimming shortened V by 5 bases and J by 0 bases, and 16 bases separated the two germline ends. The CDR3 runs to 16 residues. The CDR3 loop is CASSAIRDTTNYGYTF. CDR3 DNA: TGTGCCAGCAGTGCAATTCGGGACACCACTAACTATGGCTACACCTTC.

The gene calls are TRBV6-4 and TRBJ2-3; 7 positions match TRBD1. V lost 8 bases, J lost 6 bases, and 11 bases stayed unmatched. The CDR3 has 14 residues. Looked up from germline, CDR1 is MRHNA and CDR2 is SNTAGT. The chain's CDR3 is CASEGTATSDTQYF. For the CDR3, the DNA is TGTGCCAGCGAAGGGACAGCGACCTCGGATACGCAGTATTTT.

The chain recombines TRBV19 with TRBJ1-1; 10 positions match TRBD1. Trimming took 10 bases from V and 6 from J; bases not matched to a gene: 8. This CDR3 region has 13 residues. Looked up from germline, CDR1 is LNHDA and CDR2 is SQIVND (reference sequence). The CDR3 here is CATTDRGDAEAFF. In DNA form, the CDR3 reads TGTGCCACCACGGACAGGGGGGATGCTGAAGCTTTCTTT.